Listed below are T cell receptor beta chains from one sample, sequenced in a study of shared T cell receptors in the human thymus. Assay used: immunoSEQ multiplex PCR; TCRdb lists only in-frame clones, some missing. The sample yields 600,000 to 900,000 clones, 70% to 90% seen once. These data also featured in a second study, about human thymus T cells.

Sequencing was carried out using thymocytes. The receptors were gathered from a girl less than two years old with a congenital heart defect. Both conserved end residues are part of each CDR3. Each record gives: D gene, J gene, V gene, clone size, CDR3 protein, CDR3 DNA. D genes are given only for firm matches. Rows may omit the clone size; those that give it use once, few, many or a size class.

TRBD1 TRBJ2-6 TRBV27 - CASSAGGQDSGANVLTF TGTGCCAGCAGTGCAGGGGGACAGGACTCTGGGGCCAACGTCCTGACTTTC
TRBD1 TRBJ1-3 TRBV28 - CASSLPMTGKGNTIYF TGTGCCAGCAGTTTACCCATGACAGGGAAGGGAAACACCATATATTTT
TRBD2 TRBJ2-1 TRBV7-6 - CASSPYPLAATYNEQFF TGTGCCAGCAGCCCATACCCACTAGCGGCGACCTACAATGAGCAGTTCTTC
TRBD1 TRBJ1-2 TRBV27 - CASSFKGQGPYGYTF TGTGCCAGCAGTTTTAAGGGACAGGGGCCCTATGGCTACACCTTC
- TRBJ1-1 TRBV6-1 once CASSEIWNTEAFF TGTGCCAGCAGTGAAATCTGGAACACTGAAGCTTTCTTT
- TRBJ2-7 TRBV10-3 - CAISETAGNACEQYF TGTGCCATCAGTGAAACGGCAGGGAATGCGTGCGAGCAGTACTTC
- TRBJ1-1 TRBV19 once CASKRKEAVNTEAFF TGTGCCAGTAAAAGGAAGGAGGCGGTGAACACTGAAGCTTTCTTT
TRBD1 TRBJ1-5 TRBV4-1 - CASSQIFKGGQGVGQPQHF TGCGCCAGCAGCCAAATATTCAAAGGCGGACAGGGTGTAGGTCAGCCCCAGCATTTT
TRBD1 TRBJ1-2 TRBV10-3 once CAISSVRGPVWGYTF TGTGCCATCAGTTCGGTTAGGGGGCCCGTTTGGGGCTACACCTTC
- TRBJ2-2 TRBV5-1 - CASSSLNTGELFF TGCGCCAGCAGCTCCTTAAACACCGGGGAGCTGTTTTTT
- TRBJ1-2 TRBV13 - CASSIRRQRNNYGYTF TGTGCCAGCTCAATAAGGAGACAGCGTAATAACTATGGCTACACCTTC
- TRBJ1-3 TRBV7-9 - CASSLASPGDKEKNTIYF TGTGCCAGCAGCTTAGCGAGTCCAGGGGATAAGGAGAAAAACACCATATATTTT
TRBD1 TRBJ1-5 TRBV4-1 - CASSQVVGTGGSFQPQHF TGCGCCAGCAGCCAAGTGGTCGGGACAGGAGGTAGTTTTCAGCCCCAGCATTTT
TRBD1 TRBJ1-1 TRBV5-1 once CASSLPRDRGLETEAFF TGCGCCAGCAGCCTGCCCCGGGACAGGGGGCTCGAAACTGAAGCTTTCTTT
TRBD2 TRBJ2-1 TRBV11-3 - CASSLRLAGDSSYNEQFF TGTGCCAGCAGCTTGAGGCTAGCGGGTGATTCTTCCTACAATGAGCAGTTCTTC
TRBD2 TRBJ2-7 TRBV11-1 - CASSLVAGERLEQYF TGTGCCAGCAGCTTAGTAGCGGGGGAGAGGCTCGAGCAGTACTTC
- TRBJ1-5 TRBV28 - CASSSTNDRYSNQPQHF TGTGCCAGCAGTTCCACCAACGACAGGTATAGCAATCAGCCCCAGCATTTT